A single sample gave rise to the 25 T cell receptor beta chains below, sequenced in a study of CD8 T cells in Susac syndrome. The RNA input was about 0.5 to 1 ug, and it was reverse transcribed with random hexamers. TCRdb re-derived calls from the immunoSEQ multiplex PCR reads in MiXCR, one entry per CDR3 protein. The profile shows more than 95,000 distinct CDR3 sequences, around 94% of them singletons. Sequencing input: CD8+ T cells from PBMCs. All receptors derive from a human donor with Susac syndrome.

The chain links TRBV24-1 to TRBJ1-5, with D possibly matching TRBD1 (6 bases). The germline gives CDR1 KGHDR, CDR2 SFDVKD. Trimming removed 3 bases from V and 3 bases from J, with 11 bases in between. The CDR3 is made up of 15 amino acids. CDR3 nucleotide sequence: TGTGCCACCAGTGATACTGACAGGAACAATCAGCCCCAGCATTTT. Protein sequence: CATSDTDRNNQPQHF.

The chain combines TRBV13 with TRBJ2-1; D may be TRBD1 or TRBD2 (5 bases each). Trimming cost V 5 bases and J 5 bases, with 19 bases left between them. The CDR3 is made up of 16 amino acids. Germline CDR1 and CDR2: PRHDT and FYEKMQ (reference sequence). The CDR3, as DNA: TGTGCCAGCAGCGGAGGCACCCGGGACCCAAACAATGAGCAGTTCTTC. Translation gives CASSGGTRDPNNEQFF.

The chain employs TRBV18 and TRBJ1-2; 8 nucleotides agree with TRBD1. V dropped 2 bases and J dropped 4; count of bases not matched to a gene: 9. The CDR3 is made up of 16 amino acids. Germline values: CDR1 KGHSH, CDR2 LQKENI. CDR3 residues: CASSPRRGQGAYGYTF. CDR3 nucleotide sequence: TGTGCCAGCTCACCAAGGAGAGGACAGGGAGCCTATGGCTACACCTTC.

This clonotype appeared a single time. The chain links TRBV7-3 to TRBJ2-3; D gene uncertain. Deletions cut 4 bases from V and 6 bases from J, with 14 bases between. Germline assignment: CDR1 SGHTA and CDR2 FQGTGA. This CDR3 spans 14 amino acids. CDR3 sequence reads: CASSSFVGSDTQYF. CDR3 nucleotide sequence: TGTGCCAGCAGCTCTTTTGTGGGTTCGGATACGCAGTATTTT.

This chain uses TRBV21-1 with TRBJ2-2; the table's D call of TRBD1 was not tested on the DNA. TRBV21-1 represents a pseudogene. The CDR3 runs to 14 residues. CDR3: CASNRGANTGELFF. The CDR3 DNA follows: TGTGCCAGCAACAGGGGGGCGAACACCGGGGAGCTGTTTTTT.

The sample holds one count of this clonotype. The chain couples TRBV28 to TRBJ2-3; D is unresolved. Germline V gives CDR1 MDHEN, CDR2 SYDVKM. V was trimmed by 5 bases and J by 4 bases, leaving 16 bases between them. This CDR3 is built from 15 residues. CDR3 sequence (DNA): TGTGCCAGCAGTCAAAGGGTCTACTCGGCAGATACGCAGTATTTT. Amino acid sequence: CASSQRVYSADTQYF.

This sequence joins TRBV16 and TRBJ1-5; D gene uncertain. Deletions cut 2 bases from V and 1 base from J, with 3 bases between. Germline V gene data show CDR1 as KGHSY and CDR2 as FQNENV. The CDR3 is 13 residues long. CDR3 loop: CASSQRSNQPQHF. The CDR3 DNA is TGTGCCAGCAGCCAAAGGAGCAATCAGCCCCAGCATTTT. Looking up the rest from reference TRBV16 and TRBJ1-5 gives the full variable domain: GEEVAQTPKHLVRGEGQKAKLYCAPIKGHSYVFWYQQVLKNEFKFLISFQNENVFDETGMPKERFSAKCLPNSPCSLEIQATKLEDSAVYFCASSQRSNQPQHFGDGTRLSIL.

V and J are TRBV27 and TRBJ2-3; D not certain. The CDR3 has 14 amino acids. V lost 5 bases and J lost 1, with 10 bases in between. Germline values: CDR1 MNHEY, CDR2 SMNVEV (reference sequence). Here the CDR3 DNA reads TGTGCCAGCAGTGCCAAGTACCGCACAGATACGCAGTATTTT. It specifies CASSAKYRTDTQYF.

V and J are TRBV11-1 and TRBJ2-2; D is uncertain. The germline V gene has CDR1 SGHAT and CDR2 FQDESV (reference sequence). The V gene lost 3 bases and the J gene lost 2 bases, with 10 bases spanning the gap. This CDR3 is built from 15 residues. CDR3 sequence reads: CASSFRVPNTGELFF. The CDR3 nucleotides are TGTGCCAGCAGCTTCAGAGTACCAAACACCGGGGAGCTGTTTTTT.

The chain recombines TRBV12-3 or TRBV12-4 with TRBJ2-3; D gene unclear. There are 14 residues in the CDR3. The ends were cut back, 1 base at V and 4 bases at J, with 9 bases in the middle. The DNA for the CDR3 is TGTGCCAGCAGTTTAGGTCTCCTTCCAGATACGCAGTATTTT. Its translation is CASSLGLLPDTQYF.

This rearrangement joins TRBV2 to TRBJ2-1, with a weak D call TRBD2 (6 bases). This CDR3 is built from 13 residues. Germline V lookup: CDR1 SNHLY, CDR2 FYNNEI. The V gene lost 6 bases and the J gene lost 6 bases, with 12 bases spanning the gap. CDR3 DNA: TGTGCCAGCAGCTTAGAAGCGGGCAATGAGCAGTTCTTC. Translating it yields CASSLEAGNEQFF. Complete variable domain (other parts from reference TRBV2 and TRBJ2-1): EPEVTQTPSHQVTQMGQEVILRCVPISNHLYFYWYRQILGQKVEFLVSFYNNEISEKSEIFDDQFSVERPDGSNFTLKIRSTKLEDSAMYFCASSLEAGNEQFFGPGTRLTVL.

The J gene is TRBJ2-1, the V gene TRBV7-9; D remains ambiguous. This CDR3 contains 16 residues. Germline V gene lookup returns CDR1 SEHNR and CDR2 FQNEAQ (reference sequence). Trimming removed 5 bases from V and 4 bases from J, with 18 bases in between. The CDR3 reads CASSPPLSAEYNEQFF. The CDR3 DNA sequence: TGTGCCAGCAGCCCCCCCCTGTCTGCGGAATACAATGAGCAGTTCTTC. Based on the CDR3 plus reference TRBV7-9 and TRBJ2-1, the full variable domain is DTGVSQNPRHKITKRGQNVTFRCDPISEHNRLYWYRQTLGQGPEFLTYFQNEAQLEKSRLLSDRFSAERPKGSFSTLEIQRTEQGDSAMYLCASSPPLSAEYNEQFFGPGTRLTVL.

The chain recombines TRBV2 with TRBJ2-3; D remains ambiguous. The CDR3 consists of 13 residues. Per germline, CDR1 SNHLY and CDR2 FYNNEI. Trimming pared 4 bases from V and 2 bases from J, leaving 7 bases between. The CDR3 bases are TGTGCCAGCAGTGCTGCTAACACAGATACGCAGTATTTT. Encoded protein: CASSAANTDTQYF. Using reference TRBV2 and TRBJ2-3 for the parts outside the CDR3, the full variable domain is EPEVTQTPSHQVTQMGQEVILRCVPISNHLYFYWYRQILGQKVEFLVSFYNNEISEKSEIFDDQFSVERPDGSNFTLKIRSTKLEDSAMYFCASSAANTDTQYFGPGTRLTVL.

This clonotype was seen only once. Here the CDR3 reads CASSYSSQGEAFF. The CDR3 DNA is TGTGCCAGCAGTTACTCGTCGCAGGGGGAGGCTTTCTTT. The chain employs TRBV6-2 or TRBV6-3 and TRBJ1-1, with 7 bases matching TRBD1. This CDR3 has 13 residues. The ends lost 0 bases at V and 11 bases at J; junction bases unmatched: 6. The V gene's germline CDR1 is MNHEY and CDR2 SVGEGT.

The chain links TRBV12-3 or TRBV12-4 to TRBJ2-3; D is possibly TRBD1 (6 bases). V was clipped by 6 bases and J by 4 bases, with 8 bases between them. This CDR3 comprises 12 residues. Here the CDR3 reads CASRGQPDTQYF. The CDR3 DNA is TGTGCCAGCAGAGGACAGCCAGATACGCAGTATTTT.

This clonotype was recorded only once. The chain uses TRBV7-9 and TRBJ1-1, with D unclear. The CDR3 contains 15 residues. Germline CDR1 reads SEHNR; CDR2 reads FQNEAQ (reference sequence). Trimming pared 2 bases from V and 3 bases from J, leaving 13 bases between. The CDR3 here is CASSLQSGKDTEAFF. The CDR3 nucleotides are TGTGCCAGCAGCTTACAATCCGGGAAGGACACTGAAGCTTTCTTT.

The chain carries TRBV11-2 and TRBJ1-2; 10 bases are shared with TRBD1. The CDR3 loop spans 16 amino acids. Germline V gene data show CDR1 as SGHAT and CDR2 as FQNNGV. The V and J ends lost 2 bases and 7 bases, in that order; junction bases with no gene match: 10. CDR3 sequence (DNA): TGTGCCAGCAGCTTACTAGCCGGGACAGGGGCCACTGGCTACACCTTC. Translated, it gives CASSLLAGTGATGYTF.

This clonotype has just one count. For the CDR3, the DNA is TGTGCCAGCAGCTTAGGGACAGGGGAAGAGCAGTACTTC. This codes for CASSLGTGEEQYF. The chain is built from TRBV11-3 and TRBJ2-7, with 9 bases lining up with TRBD1. Per the germline V gene, CDR1 is SGHNT and CDR2 is YENEEA. V lost 1 base and J lost 7; bases outside the gene matches: 2. The CDR3 has 13 residues.

The J gene is TRBJ2-7, the V gene TRBV12-5, with D perhaps matching TRBD1 (6 bases). The CDR3 covers 15 residues. CDR1 is LGHNT, CDR2 FRNRAP, per germline. V was pared by 0 bases and J by 3 bases, with 12 bases between. CDR3 amino acids: CASGLVVGHFYEQYF. The CDR3 region has the DNA TGTGCTAGTGGTTTGGTAGTGGGACACTTCTACGAGCAGTACTTC. Variable domain in full (rest from reference TRBV12-5 and TRBJ2-7): DARVTQTPRHKVTEMGQEVTMRCQPILGHNTVFWYRQTMMQGLELLAYFRNRAPLDDSGMPKDRFSAEMPDATLATLKIQPSEPRDSAVYFCASGLVVGHFYEQYFGPGTRLTVT.

The chain employs TRBV20-1 and TRBJ2-3; D is unclear. V lost 6 bases and J lost 1, with 8 bases in between. The germline V gene encodes CDR1 DFQATT and CDR2 SNEGSKA (reference sequence). This CDR3 spans 12 amino acids. CDR3 DNA sequence: TGCAGTGCCAAGGACGGCACAGATACGCAGTATTTT. Protein sequence: CSAKDGTDTQYF.

The V call is TRBV20-1, the J call TRBJ2-5; the match to TRBD2 covers 11 bases. J was trimmed by 3 bases and V by 0 bases; bases with no gene match: 9. This CDR3 has 17 residues. Germline V gene data show CDR1 as DFQATT and CDR2 as SNEGSKA (reference sequence). The CDR3 DNA reads as TGCAGTGCTAGAGATGCAGGGGGACTAGCGGAGGAAGAGACCCAGTACTTC. Protein: CSARDAGGLAEEETQYF.

This chain connects TRBV2 to TRBJ2-3, with 10 bases identical to TRBD2. The germline CDR1 and CDR2 sequences are SNHLY and FYNNEI. Trimming removed 0 bases from V and 3 bases from J; junction bases left unmatched: 3. The CDR3 spans 16 residues. The CDR3 here is CASSEARGLATDTQYF. CDR3 in DNA: TGTGCCAGCAGTGAAGCGCGGGGACTAGCGACAGATACGCAGTATTTT.

The chain is built from TRBV20-1 and TRBJ2-5, with TRBD2 identical over 10 bases. With 3 bases clipped from V and 2 bases from J, the junction kept 12 bases outside the gene matches. This CDR3 is 17 amino acids long. CDR1 is DFQATT and CDR2 is SNEGSKA in the germline V gene (reference sequence). The CDR3 bases are TGCAGTGCTAGCTCTAGCGGGAGTGGGGCCCTTCAAGAGACCCAGTACTTC. Amino acid sequence: CSASSSGSGALQETQYF.

V usage is TRBV30 and J usage is TRBJ1-2; the match to TRBD1 covers 7 bases. V shed 2 bases, J shed 4 bases, and the junction held 4 bases outside the gene matches. The CDR3 has 13 residues. The V gene's germline CDR1 is GTSNPN and CDR2 SVGIG (reference sequence). As DNA, the CDR3 is TGTGCCTGGAGTACGGGACAGTCCTATGGCTACACCTTC. Its translation: CAWSTGQSYGYTF.

The chain carries TRBV9 and TRBJ2-5; 13 bases map to TRBD2. Germline lookup yields CDR1 SGDLS and CDR2 YYNGEE. This CDR3 has 17 amino acids. Trimming removed 2 bases from V and 5 bases from J; junction bases left unmatched: 9. CDR3 sequence: CASSVPRTSGSRETQYF. The CDR3 DNA sequence: TGTGCCAGCAGCGTCCCTAGGACTAGCGGGAGTAGGGAGACCCAGTACTTC.